Each of the 32 T cell receptor beta chains below was sequenced from the same sample in a study of blood T cells in healthy people across ages (dated by TCRdb to between 2015 and 2016). Library method: 5' RACE. The sequencing machine was an Illumina HiSeq 2500. A second PCR of roughly 7 to 11 cycles was performed with a sample-barcoded 5' primer and a J-beta primer mix. The public reads were quality trimmed at Q25 with fastp and then assembled into clones with MiXCR by TCRdb, keeping productive beta chains. Entries that share a CDR3 protein sequence are merged under the most common genes and DNA. The sample records almost 1 million distinct CDR3 sequences, roughly 51% of which are singletons. Of the sample, about 21% is held by the ten largest clones. Material: blood. The receptors shown here come from a woman aged 55-70 years in good health.

The chain recombines TRBV13 with TRBJ2-3; D uncertain. The V gene lost 7 bases and the J gene lost 4 bases, with 18 bases spanning the gap. The CDR3 sequence is 15 residues long. Germline V lookup: CDR1 PRHDT, CDR2 FYEKMQ (reference sequence). The CDR3 region is CASIPLTRWADTQYF. CDR3 nucleotides: TGTGCCAGCATTCCCCTCACAAGGTGGGCAGATACGCAGTATTTT.

There are a few counts of this clonotype. This sequence joins TRBV5-1 and TRBJ2-7; D perhaps matches TRBD1 (6 bases). Trimming left V 2 bases short and J 5 bases short, with 11 bases between. This CDR3 is 13 amino acids long. Germline V lookup: CDR1 SGHRS, CDR2 YFSETQ. The CDR3: CASSFTGSHEQYF. The CDR3 DNA is TGCGCCAGCAGCTTTACAGGGTCCCACGAGCAGTACTTC. The full variable domain, completed using reference TRBV5-1 and TRBJ2-7, is KAGVTQTPRYLIKTRGQQVTLSCSPISGHRSVSWYQQTPGQGLQFLFEYFSETQRNKGNFPGRFSGRQFSNSRSEMNVSTLELGDSALYLCASSFTGSHEQYFGPGTRLTVT.

This clonotype turned up a few times. The gene calls are TRBV12-3 or TRBV12-4 and TRBJ2-4; unclear D gene. The CDR3 runs to 12 residues. Trimming shortened V by 3 bases and J by 8 bases, and 8 bases separated the two germline ends. The CDR3 here is CASSFRLDIQYF. The CDR3 nucleotides are TGTGCCAGCAGTTTCCGACTGGACATTCAGTACTTC.

The chain combines TRBV6-6 with TRBJ1-2, with 7 nucleotides matching TRBD1. Germline V gene lookup returns CDR1 MNHNY and CDR2 SVGAGI (reference sequence). Trimming removed 6 bases from V and 7 bases from J; junction bases left unmatched: 14. The CDR3 runs 15 residues. Here the CDR3 reads CASRAGGGANGGYTF. Here the CDR3 DNA reads TGTGCCAGCAGGGCAGGGGGAGGAGCTAACGGTGGCTACACCTTC.

This clonotype came up once. The J gene is TRBJ1-2, the V gene TRBV3-1; D gene unclear. In germline, CDR1 is LGHDT, CDR2 YNNKEL (reference sequence). The CDR3 spans 13 residues. Between the trimmed V and J ends, which lost 4 bases and 7 bases, there was a span of 13 bases. CDR3 nucleotide sequence: TGTGCCAGCAGCCTACATGTGGGCCGTGGCTACACCTTC. Translated: CASSLHVGRGYTF.

The chain employs TRBV9 and TRBJ2-5; D uncertain. CDR1 and CDR2 from the germline V gene are SGDLS and YYNGEE. CDR3 length: 14 amino acids. The V end was cut by 3 bases, the J end by 0 bases, with 9 bases between. This chain's CDR3 is CASSAQTDQETQYF. CDR3 sequence (DNA): TGTGCCAGCAGCGCCCAGACGGACCAAGAGACCCAGTACTTC.

The rearrangement joins TRBV28 to TRBJ2-7, with 7 bases fitting TRBD1. The DNA matches TRBJ2-5 better at its end, which makes the J call doubtful. The CDR3 is 15 residues long. Germline-derived CDR1 and CDR2 are MDHEN and SYDVKM. The CDR3 region has the DNA TGTGCCAGCGAAACGTCGGCGAAGGGGGCAGGGACCCAGTACTTC. Protein: CASETSAKGAGTQYF.

This clonotype was counted a single time. The V gene is TRBV11-2, the J gene TRBJ2-7, with D perhaps matching TRBD1 (5 bases). V was pared by 1 base and J by 0 bases, with 13 bases between. Germline loops: CDR1 SGHAT, CDR2 FQNNGV. There are 16 residues in the CDR3. As DNA, the CDR3 is TGTGCCAGCAGCTTAGGTGGGGCTTTCGTCTCCTACGAGCAGTACTTC. Protein sequence: CASSLGGAFVSYEQYF.

This rearrangement joins TRBV7-7 to TRBJ2-1; TRBD2 might be the D (5 bases). The germline V gene has CDR1 SSHAT and CDR2 FNYEAQ (reference sequence). This CDR3 is built from 14 residues. V was pared by 11 bases and J by 0 bases, with 14 bases between. CDR3 DNA sequence: TGTGCCGTCTCCGAAGGAGGCTCCTACAATGAGCAGTTCTTC. This sequence encodes CAVSEGGSYNEQFF.

The chain has TRBV20-1 and TRBJ2-7; TRBD1 aligns across 10 bases. J lost 4 bases, V lost 5 bases, and 20 bases had no gene match. CDR3 length: 18 residues. Germline values: CDR1 DFQATT, CDR2 SNEGSKA (reference sequence). The CDR3 bases are TGCAGTGCTCGGGGTCAGACAGGGGGCGGCGGGAGACGTTACGAGCAGTACTTC. It codes for CSARGQTGGGGRRYEQYF.

The genes are TRBV28 and TRBJ2-7, with D tentatively TRBD1 (6 bases). The length of the CDR3 is 14 residues. The germline V gene encodes CDR1 MDHEN and CDR2 SYDVKM. The ends were cut back, 2 bases at V and 2 bases at J, with 10 bases in the middle. The CDR3 region has the DNA TGTGCCAGCAGTTTAATACAGGGCCCCTACGAGCAGTACTTC. Translating gives CASSLIQGPYEQYF.

The chain has TRBV20-1 and TRBJ2-1; D is unclear. The ends were cut back, 2 bases at V and 5 bases at J, with 13 bases in the middle. Germline CDR1 reads DFQATT; CDR2 reads SNEGSKA (reference sequence). CDR3 length equals 14 residues. In DNA form, the CDR3 reads TGCAGTGCTAGAATGAGATTGGATCACAATGAGCAGTTCTTC. Amino acid sequence: CSARMRLDHNEQFF.

J is TRBJ1-4 and V is TRBV2; D is unclear. This CDR3 comprises 14 residues. Germline V gives CDR1 SNHLY, CDR2 FYNNEI. V lost 5 bases, J lost 5 bases, and 12 bases lay in between. CDR3 bases: TGTGCCAGCAGTTTTCGACGGCTAAATGAAAAACTGTTTTTT. Its translation is CASSFRRLNEKLFF.

This clonotype appeared a single time. The gene calls are TRBV7-9 and TRBJ2-3; D is unresolved. This CDR3 region has 13 residues. Germline V gives CDR1 SEHNR, CDR2 FQNEAQ (reference sequence). V was shortened by 2 bases and J by 5 bases, with 8 bases between the two germline ends. The CDR3 DNA sequence: TGTGCCAGCAGCTTATTGGTGGGAGATACGCAGTATTTT. Translating it yields CASSLLVGDTQYF.

The J gene is TRBJ2-4, the V gene TRBV12-3 or TRBV12-4; 7 bases are shared with TRBD2. The assigned J gene may be wrong: the sequence end matches TRBJ2-7 better. The CDR3 extends over 17 amino acids. CDR3 residues: CASSPPYYSGLSYEQYF. The CDR3 coding sequence is TGTGCCAGCAGTCCCCCCTACTATAGCGGGCTTTCCTACGAGCAGTACTTC.

The chain is built from TRBV5-8 and TRBJ1-2, with D unclear. Trimming removed 4 bases from V and 6 bases from J, with 13 bases in between. Per germline, CDR1 SGHTS and CDR2 YDEGEE. The CDR3 covers 13 residues. CDR3: CASSHRGIHGYTF. CDR3 in DNA: TGTGCCAGCAGCCACCGAGGGATTCATGGCTACACCTTC. Full variable domain (outside the CDR3, taken from reference TRBV5-8 and TRBJ1-2): EAGVTQSPTHLIKTRGQQATLRCSPISGHTSVYWYQQALGLGLQFLLWYDEGEERNRGNFPPRFSGRQFPNYSSELNVNALELEDSALYLCASSHRGIHGYTFGSGTRLTVV.

The chain has TRBV6-1 and TRBJ2-2; D is unresolved. Deletions cut 6 bases from V and 3 bases from J, with 11 bases between. CDR3 length: 14 residues. Germline V lookup: CDR1 MNHNS, CDR2 SASEGT. CDR3 protein: CASRLDPDTGELFF. In DNA form, the CDR3 reads TGTGCCAGCAGACTCGACCCCGACACCGGGGAGCTGTTTTTT.

This clonotype was seen only a few times. The J gene is TRBJ2-3, the V gene TRBV6-1; 12 bases line up with TRBD2. The ends lost 5 bases at V and 0 bases at J; junction bases unmatched: 6. CDR3 length: 17 residues. The germline V gene has CDR1 MNHNS and CDR2 SASEGT. The CDR3 bases are TGTGCCAGCAGTCCCGGGACTAGCGGGCGGAGCACAGATACGCAGTATTTT. Residues: CASSPGTSGRSTDTQYF.

This clonotype has just a few counts. The V call is TRBV4-1, the J call TRBJ2-1, with 7 bases lining up with TRBD2. Looked up from germline, CDR1 is MGHRA and CDR2 is YSYEKL. J gave up 4 bases and V 3 bases, and 9 bases lay outside the gene matches. The CDR3 loop spans 16 amino acids. CDR3 bases: TGCGCCAGCAGCCACGAAACTAGCGCTCAGTACAATGAGCAGTTCTTC. Translated: CASSHETSAQYNEQFF.

This clonotype was seen a handful of times. The rearrangement joins TRBV7-2 to TRBJ2-4, with 8 bases fitting TRBD2. The CDR3 has 17 amino acids. The V gene end was trimmed by 5 bases and the J gene end by 0 bases; junction bases not matched to a gene: 9. The germline gives CDR1 SGHTA, CDR2 FQGNSA. The CDR3, as DNA: TGTGCCAGCAGCGCCCTCCTAGCGGGCTTAGCCAAAAACATTCAGTACTTC. Protein: CASSALLAGLAKNIQYF.

Regarding this clonotype: The CDR3 does not end in the conserved phenylalanine or tryptophan, so this is likely a read error. The chain has TRBV20-1 and TRBJ2-3, with D possibly being TRBD1 or TRBD2 (5 bases each). The CDR3 is made up of 15 amino acids. The germline V gene encodes CDR1 DFQATT and CDR2 SNEGSKA (reference sequence). Trimming stripped 5 bases from V and 2 bases from J, with 17 bases between. The CDR3 spells CSASGTPGFTDTQYS. CDR3 coding DNA: TGCAGTGCTTCCGGGACGCCTGGATTCACAGATACGCAGTATTCT.

This sequence joins TRBV28 and TRBJ2-1; D uncertain. The germline V gene has CDR1 MDHEN and CDR2 SYDVKM. The CDR3 has 15 amino acids. Deletions cut 6 bases from V and 3 bases from J, with 15 bases between. CDR3 coding DNA: TGTGCCAGCAGAATAGACCCCGCGGACTACAATGAGCAGTTCTTC. Its translation is CASRIDPADYNEQFF.

This rearrangement joins TRBV20-1 to TRBJ2-6, with TRBD2 identical over 9 bases. The J segment lost 0 bases and the V segment lost 0 bases, leaving 3 bases of the junction unmatched. Germline assignment: CDR1 DFQATT and CDR2 SNEGSKA (reference sequence). This CDR3 has 17 residues. Here the CDR3 reads CSARDRLAVSGANVLTF. The CDR3 bases are TGCAGTGCTAGAGACCGACTAGCGGTCTCTGGGGCCAACGTCCTGACTTTC.

The genes are TRBV20-1 and TRBJ2-5; unclear D gene. The CDR3 totals 12 residues. Per the germline V gene, CDR1 is DFQATT and CDR2 is SNEGSKA (reference sequence). As DNA, the CDR3 is TGCAGCGTCGGATTAACTCAAGAGACCCAGTACTTC. Protein sequence: CSVGLTQETQYF.

The chain recombines TRBV3-1 with TRBJ2-7, with 9 bases identical to TRBD2. The junction had 14 bases not matched to a gene; V was cut back by 7 bases and J by 7 bases. Germline values: CDR1 LGHDT, CDR2 YNNKEL (reference sequence). The CDR3 loop spans 15 amino acids. In DNA, the CDR3 is TGTGCCAGCAAGACTAGCGGAAACTCCTACAATGAGCAGTACTTC. Translating it yields CASKTSGNSYNEQYF.

The J gene is TRBJ2-1, the V gene TRBV5-1; the D is unclear. V dropped 0 bases and J dropped 4 bases, with 20 bases sitting between them. Per germline, CDR1 SGHRS and CDR2 YFSETQ. The CDR3 has 18 residues. The CDR3 loop reads CASSLADWAATMYNEQFF. DNA for the CDR3: TGCGCCAGCAGCTTGGCCGATTGGGCGGCCACTATGTACAATGAGCAGTTCTTC.

This chain links TRBV11-2 with TRBJ2-5; D is unclear. Looked up from germline, CDR1 is SGHAT and CDR2 is FQNNGV. There are 14 residues in the CDR3. Deletions cut 5 bases from V and 0 bases from J, with 10 bases between. CDR3 region: CASSHGRNQETQYF. The DNA for the CDR3 is TGTGCCAGCAGCCATGGACGGAACCAAGAGACCCAGTACTTC.

The chain links TRBV20-1 to TRBJ2-1; 16 positions match TRBD2. Trimming took 3 bases from V and 5 from J; bases not matched to a gene: 4. This CDR3 is built from 16 residues. Germline CDR1 DFQATT, CDR2 SNEGSKA (reference sequence). The CDR3 bases are TGCAGTGCTAGGGGACTAGCGGGAGGGCCTAACAATGAGCAGTTCTTC. Encoded protein: CSARGLAGGPNNEQFF.

This clonotype was seen a handful of times. The rearrangement links TRBV7-2 to TRBJ2-1; TRBD2 matches at 10 bases. This CDR3 comprises 15 residues. Germline CDR1 SGHTA, CDR2 FQGNSA. Trimming cost V 6 bases and J 4 bases; bases outside gene matches: 6. In nucleotides, the CDR3 is TGTGCCAGCAGGCGTACTAGCGGGACGTACAATGAGCAGTTCTTC. This gives the protein CASRRTSGTYNEQFF.

The chain has TRBV27 and TRBJ2-1; D is undetermined. The CDR3 has 15 residues. CDR1 is MNHEY and CDR2 is SMNVEV in the germline V gene (reference sequence). V shed 3 bases and J shed 5 bases, with 14 bases lying between them. The CDR3 region has the DNA TGTGCCAGCAGTTTCTTGTATAGTTCCCACAATGAGCAGTTCTTC. Protein: CASSFLYSSHNEQFF.

The chain has TRBV20-1 and TRBJ2-4; TRBD1 is a possible D gene (5 bases). The J call may be mistaken, given a closer DNA end match to TRBJ2-7. Germline V lookup: CDR1 DFQATT, CDR2 SNEGSKA (reference sequence). The length of the CDR3 is 13 residues. The DNA for the CDR3 is TGCAGTGCTAGTGTACAGGTTCCCTACGAGCAGTACTTC. This translates into CSASVQVPYEQYF.

The chain carries TRBV28 and TRBJ2-1; D may be TRBD2 (6 bases). Germline-derived CDR1 and CDR2 are MDHEN and SYDVKM. V gave up 7 bases and J gave up 6 bases, with 19 bases separating them. There are 15 residues in the CDR3. The CDR3, as DNA: TGTGCCAGCACCCCGTTGGGTTCCGGGGGCAATGAGCAGTTCTTC. This sequence encodes CASTPLGSGGNEQFF. Supplemented by reference TRBV28 and TRBJ2-1, the full variable domain reads DVKVTQSSRYLVKRTGEKVFLECVQDMDHENMFWYRQDPGLGLRLIYFSYDVKMKEKGDIPEGYSVSREKKERFSLILESASTNQTSMYLCASTPLGSGGNEQFFGPGTRLTVL.